This T cell receptor (beta chain) was recovered during a study of graft-versus-host responses after intestinal transplantation. The study's findings and limits: Detected in recipient marrow were GvH clones, some of which were first observed in ileum or blood. The presence of high graft-versus-host to host-versus-graft clonal ratios in allografts characterized patients with graft-donor T cell macrochimerism.

To note about this clone: Its antigen is not known.

The CDR3 extends over 11 amino acids. J lost 9 bases, V lost 5 bases, and 5 bases had no gene match. Clones were read by immunoSEQ multiplex PCR, and TCRdb kept only the in-frame ones, dropping some. Of 39,000 or so clones listed, more than 85% are singletons. The chain couples TRBV5-3 to TRBJ2-7, with 7 bases fitting TRBD1. TRBV5-3 is sorted into the ORF group, with uncertain function. This clonotype originated in a human donor who was the organ donor for an intestinal transplant. The sequences come from unstimulated CD8+ T cells sorted from spleen or lymph node cells, collected before transplant. CDR3 sequence reads: CARRETGWQYF. CDR3 sequence (DNA): TGTGCCAGAAGGGAGACAGGGTGGCAGTACTTC.